The 2 T cell receptor beta chains presented below share a single source sample, sequenced in a study of vaccination effects on CD4 cells after COVID-19. This table comes from immunoSEQ multiplex PCR, and its TCRdb copy is limited to in-frame clones, with some not included. Of fewer than 55,000 clones in the sample, around 80% are singletons; the top ten hold about 3.8%. CD4+ T cells were isolated after less than 13 days of culture. Confirmation by PCR established that the person had SARS-CoV-2 infection between March and December 2020. Every participant took two doses of the BNT162b2 or mRNA-1273 vaccine. Antigen specificity for these receptors is unknown. This material consisted of CD4+ T cells from PBMCs cultured without peptide, taken after COVID-19 vaccination. These receptors all stem from a human donor who had a prior SARS-CoV-2 infection.

The chain has TRBV21-1 and TRBJ1-6. TRBV21-1 is classified as a pseudogene. The CDR3 is 18 residues long. This CDR3 is CASSKGGGQLDLNSPLHF. CDR3 coding DNA: TGTGCCAGCAGCAAAGGGGGGGGACAGTTGGACCTTAATTCACCCCTCCACTTT.

V usage is TRBV4-2 and J usage is TRBJ2-7; TRBD1 is a possible D gene (5 bases). With 1 base removed from V and 5 bases from J, the gap between germline ends came to 9 bases. CDR3 size: 13 residues. Germline V gene sequence: CDR1 LGHNA, CDR2 YNFKEQ. The CDR3 loop reads CASSQVIGDEQYF. DNA of the CDR3: TGTGCCAGCAGCCAAGTGATAGGGGACGAGCAGTACTTC.